The 10 T cell receptor beta chains below were found in one sample sequenced in a study of blood T cell repertoires in COVID-19. Profiling relied on immunoSEQ multiplex PCR, and the TCRdb table lists in-frame clones only, not all of them. The repertoire holds fewer than 500,000 clones, with 87% as singletons. Sequencing was carried out using PBMCs or T cells enriched from blood (not recorded which). Receptors were obtained from a woman aged 18-30 years who had recovered from COVID-19.

This clone appeared once. V is TRBV28 and J is TRBJ2-7, with 11 bases identical to TRBD1. Trimming took 5 bases from V and 3 from J; bases not matched to a gene: 3. This CDR3 is 14 amino acids long. From germline, CDR1 is MDHEN and CDR2 SYDVKM. CDR3 region: CASSDGTGGYEQYF. DNA of the CDR3: TGTGCCAGCAGTGACGGGACAGGGGGCTACGAGCAGTACTTC.

V usage is TRBV24-1 and J usage is TRBJ2-5; 8 positions match TRBD2. Germline CDR1 is KGHDR and CDR2 is SFDVKD. The trim removed 1 base at V and 4 bases at J, leaving 4 bases unmatched. The length of the CDR3 is 15 residues. The CDR3 loop reads CATSDFRGGGETQYF. The CDR3 DNA reads as TGTGCCACCAGTGATTTTCGGGGGGGCGGAGAGACCCAGTACTTC.

V is TRBV2 and J is TRBJ1-4, with 11 bases lining up with TRBD1. Per germline, CDR1 SNHLY and CDR2 FYNNEI. V was pared by 7 bases and J by 6 bases, with 4 bases of the junction left unmatched. CDR3 size: 14 residues. The CDR3 loop reads CASTPDRGHEKLFF. CDR3 DNA: TGTGCCAGCACCCCGGACAGGGGGCATGAAAAACTGTTTTTT.

The chain combines TRBV2 with TRBJ1-1; the D is unclear. Germline lookup yields CDR1 SNHLY and CDR2 FYNNEI. Trimming cost V 6 bases and J 0 bases, with 8 bases left between them. The length of the CDR3 is 13 residues. This chain's CDR3 is CASSGDLNTEAFF. CDR3 DNA: TGTGCCAGCAGCGGGGATCTGAACACTGAAGCTTTCTTT.

This rearrangement joins TRBV11-2 to TRBJ1-1; TRBD1 aligns across 8 bases. V gave up 5 bases and J gave up 11 bases; unmatched junction bases: 13. The CDR3 consists of 14 residues. The V gene's germline CDR1 is SGHAT and CDR2 FQNNGV. CDR3 bases: TGTGCCAGCAGCCTTTGGTATGACAGGGGCGAGGCTTTCTTT. It codes for CASSLWYDRGEAFF.

The chain couples TRBV2 to TRBJ1-2; the D gene is possibly TRBD1 (5 bases). This CDR3 spans 16 amino acids. V was pared by 0 bases and J by 8 bases, with 19 bases between. Germline lookup yields CDR1 SNHLY and CDR2 FYNNEI. CDR3 amino acids: CASSEAWGRGSGGYTF. The CDR3 DNA follows: TGTGCCAGCAGTGAAGCGTGGGGACGGGGGAGCGGAGGCTACACCTTC.

This chain connects TRBV29-1 to TRBJ2-2, with D possibly matching TRBD1 (5 bases). Germline CDR1 and CDR2: SQVTM and ANQGSEA. CDR3 length equals 11 residues. Trimming left V 7 bases short and J 6 bases short, with 9 bases between. The CDR3 spells CSAQGAGELFF. The CDR3, as DNA: TGCAGCGCCCAGGGCGCCGGGGAGCTGTTTTTT.

This clone was seen a few times. The V and J genes are TRBV25-1 and TRBJ2-2; D unclear. The CDR3 sequence is 13 residues long. Germline V gene data show CDR1 as MGHDK and CDR2 as SYGVNS. The V gene lost 9 bases and the J gene lost 5 bases, with 13 bases spanning the gap. CDR3 in DNA: TGTGCCAGTACCTCCCAGTCGACCGGGGAGCTGTTTTTT. Translation gives CASTSQSTGELFF.

V usage is TRBV21-1 and J usage is TRBJ1-2; the D call of TRBD1 is as the table states it, not checked on the DNA. TRBV21-1 is a pseudogene locus. This CDR3 has 15 amino acids. The chain's CDR3 is CASPKGTGASYGYTF. The CDR3 coding sequence is TGTGCCAGCCCCAAGGGGACAGGGGCGAGTTATGGCTACACCTTC.

The chain couples TRBV7-2 to TRBJ2-5; the D is unclear. Germline values: CDR1 SGHTA, CDR2 FQGNSA. Trimming stripped 1 base from V and 5 bases from J, with 8 bases between. This CDR3 is 13 amino acids long. CDR3: CASSLDIAETQYF. Written as DNA, the CDR3 is TGTGCCAGCAGCTTAGATATCGCGGAGACCCAGTACTTC.